This paragraph reports one T cell receptor (beta chain). The antigen remains unidentified. The read comes to an end 3 residues before the CDR3 does, leaving the germline J gene to fill in the end. This sample stems from a study of T cells in women clearing cervical HPV infection. Study-wide background: Donors had HPV16-related CIN3 or worse; 2 had invasive cancer. With HLA typing for only a few women, HLA confounding remains possible. Study results and caveats: TRBV6-7 abundance was lower in cases than controls (roughly 0.11% versus 0.16%).

Clones were read by immunoSEQ multiplex PCR, and TCRdb kept only the in-frame ones, dropping some. In all, the sample yields about 26,000 clones. Germline values: CDR1 KGHSH, CDR2 LQKENI. V trimming: 3 bases; J trimming: 5 bases; junction bases outside the gene matches: 4. The CDR3 contains 14 residues. This clonotype was obtained from a woman aged 18 to 69 with a cervical HPV16 infection that either progressed to CIN3+ or cleared (not recorded which). What was sequenced was blood buffy coat. The chain carries TRBV18 and TRBJ2-5, with TRBD2 identical over 9 bases. The sequenced part of the CDR3 DNA is TGTGCCAGCTCACCGGGACTAGCTCCGGAGACC. Translating gives CASSPGLAPET. The whole CDR3 reads CASSPGLAPETQYF.